This TCR beta chain was found in a study of memory CD4+ T cells and cytomegalovirus serostatus. In the original analysis: After removing out-of-frame reads, 2 million to 2.5 million distinct TCRbeta sequences remained. Clones were sequenced by immunoSEQ multiplex PCR, and TCRdb holds only the in-frame ones, with some missing. V and J calls plus clone size are reproduced from that table; the DNA served to infer D and trimming. The repertoire holds 27,000 or so clones, with more than 70% as singletons. The CDR3 is made up of 12 amino acids. Germline V gene lookup returns CDR1 SGHTS and CDR2 YDEGEE. V dropped 1 base and J dropped 6 bases, with 7 bases sitting between them. Single viable CD3+CD4+CD8-CD45RO+ cells were sorted as the memory CD4+ T cells.

This receptor was identified in an adult in good health and CMV-seronegative. The rearrangement uses TRBV5-8 and TRBJ1-1; D unresolved. The material sequenced was memory CD4+ T cells from blood. CDR3 sequence reads: CASSLIMAEAFF. The CDR3 nucleotides read TGTGCCAGCAGCTTGATTATGGCTGAAGCTTTCTTT.